This TCR beta chain is drawn from a study of CXCR3-negative and CXCR3-positive naive CD8 T cells. With regard to this clonotype: Its antigen remains unidentified.

It was by 5' RACE with UMI labels that the TRB cDNA libraries were prepared. TCRdb reanalyzed the 5' RACE reads and collapses them to one entry per CDR3 protein, without DNA. Its clone listing holds 84,000 or so distinct CDR3 sequences. Identification of naive CD8+ T cells rested on CD45RO-CCR7+CD27+CD95- status. The germline CDR1 and CDR2 sequences are MDHEN and SYDVKM. The CDR3 runs to 14 residues. Study-level results: More hydrophobic TRB CDR3s occurred in CXCR3-positive than in CXCR3-negative naive cells. Partly lower CXCR3 expression followed cryopreservation, and most assays relied on fresh PBMCs. Comparably high diversity marked both naive subsets, whereas memory CD8+ cells had much lower diversity.

The source material was naive CXCR3+ CD8+ T cells from blood. The subset here: CD45RO-CCR7+CD27+CD95- naive CD8+ T cells expressing CXCR3 (TNR3+). The chain joins TRBV28 to TRBJ2-1; TCRdb reports TRBD1, a call that lacks DNA to check it against. This sequence originates from a human donor in good health. Some clones in this sample may be carry-over from other donors' samples. The CDR3 here is CASWGGGTYNEQFF.